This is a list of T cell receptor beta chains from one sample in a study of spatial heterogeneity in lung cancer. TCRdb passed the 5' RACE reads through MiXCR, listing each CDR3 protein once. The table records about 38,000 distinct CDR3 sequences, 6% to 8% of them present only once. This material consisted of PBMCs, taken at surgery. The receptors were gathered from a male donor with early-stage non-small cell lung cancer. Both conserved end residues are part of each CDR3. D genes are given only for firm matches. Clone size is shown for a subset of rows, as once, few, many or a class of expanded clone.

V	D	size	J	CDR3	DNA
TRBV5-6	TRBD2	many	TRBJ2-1	CASSLGSSGFKNEQFF	TGTGCCAGCAGCTTGGGGTCTAGCGGGTTTAAGAATGAGCAGTTCTTC
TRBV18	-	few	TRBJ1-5	CASSSRTNNQPQHF	TGTGCCAGCTCTTCCCGGACTAACAATCAGCCCCAGCATTTT
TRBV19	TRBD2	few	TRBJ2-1	CASSMLGLAVNNEQFF	TGTGCCAGTAGTATGTTGGGACTAGCGGTAAACAATGAGCAGTTCTTC
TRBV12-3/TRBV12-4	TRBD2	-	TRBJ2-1	CASSPPREGNEQFF	TGTGCCAGCAGCCCCCCCCGGGAGGGTAATGAGCAGTTCTTC
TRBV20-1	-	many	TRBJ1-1	CSAGGVNTEAFF	TGCAGTGCGGGGGGGGTGAACACTGAAGCTTTCTTT
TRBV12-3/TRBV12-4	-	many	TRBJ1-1	CASSLAEAGVNTEAFF	TGTGCCAGCAGTTTAGCTGAGGCAGGTGTCAACACTGAAGCTTTCTTT
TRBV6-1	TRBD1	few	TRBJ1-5	CASSEGQGGQPQHF	TGTGCCAGCAGTGAAGGACAGGGGGGACAGCCCCAGCATTTT
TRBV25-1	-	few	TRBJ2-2	CASSELGTGRTGELFF	TGTGCCAGCAGTGAATTAGGTACAGGGCGGACCGGGGAGCTGTTTTTT
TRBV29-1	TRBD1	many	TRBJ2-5	CSVRTGVETQYF	TGCAGCGTACGAACAGGGGTAGAGACCCAGTACTTC
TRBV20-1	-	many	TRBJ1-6	CSARDPTRGASYNSPLHF	TGCAGTGCTAGAGACCCGACAAGGGGGGCCTCCTATAATTCACCCCTCCACTTT
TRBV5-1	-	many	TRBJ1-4	CASSPGQPTNEKLFF	TGCGCCAGCAGCCCGGGACAACCAACTAATGAAAAACTGTTTTTT
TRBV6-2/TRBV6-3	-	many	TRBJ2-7	CASSIPWDFSYEQYF	TGTGCCAGCAGCATCCCCTGGGACTTTTCCTACGAGCAGTACTTC
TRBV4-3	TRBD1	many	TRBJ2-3	CASSQGGQPGDTQYF	TGCGCCAGCAGCCAAGGGGGACAGCCCGGGGATACGCAGTATTTT
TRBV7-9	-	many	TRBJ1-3	CASSLLTGDTIYF	TGTGCCAGCAGCCTCCTCACAGGAGACACCATATATTTT
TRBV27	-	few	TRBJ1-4	CASSLQVGSGKLFF	TGTGCCAGCAGTTTGCAGGTCGGGTCCGGAAAACTGTTTTTT
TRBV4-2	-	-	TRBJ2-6	CASSQDLLGAGANVLTF	TGTGCCAGCAGCCAAGATTTATTGGGGGCTGGGGCCAACGTCCTGACTTTC
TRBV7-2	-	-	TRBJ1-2	CASSLVVENGYTF	TGTGCCAGCAGCTTAGTAGTTGAAAATGGCTACACCTTC
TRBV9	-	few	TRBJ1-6	CASSPRALRVRNSPLHF	TGTGCCAGCAGCCCTCGGGCCCTCCGAGTGAGGAATTCACCCCTCCACTTT
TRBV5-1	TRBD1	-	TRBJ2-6	CASSIKPGQSPNSGANVLTF	TGCGCCAGCAGCATAAAACCGGGACAGAGTCCAAACTCTGGGGCCAACGTCCTGACTTTC
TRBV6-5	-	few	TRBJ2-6	CASSNGMGGANVLTF	TGTGCCAGCAGTAACGGGATGGGGGGGGCCAACGTCCTGACTTTC
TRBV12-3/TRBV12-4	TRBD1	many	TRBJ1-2	CASSQDRGLFGYTF	TGTGCCAGCAGCCAAGACAGGGGGCTCTTTGGCTACACCTTC
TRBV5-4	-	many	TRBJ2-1	CASSLREEQAEEVTNEQFF	TGTGCCAGCAGCTTAAGGGAGGAGCAGGCGGAGGAAGTTACCAATGAGCAGTTCTTC
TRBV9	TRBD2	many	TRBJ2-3	CASSVGSSGKRDTQYF	TGTGCCAGCAGCGTAGGGTCTAGCGGGAAACGAGATACGCAGTATTTT
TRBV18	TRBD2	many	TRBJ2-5	CASMKTSAQETQYF	TGTGCCAGCATGAAGACTAGCGCCCAAGAGACCCAGTACTTC
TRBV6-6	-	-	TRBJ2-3	CASGPLMGTDTQYF	TGTGCCAGCGGTCCTCTGATGGGGACAGATACGCAGTATTTT
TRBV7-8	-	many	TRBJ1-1	CASSLDRGETEAFF	TGTGCCAGCAGCTTAGATAGGGGAGAGACTGAAGCTTTCTTT
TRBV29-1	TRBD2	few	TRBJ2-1	CSVKPGTSRYNEQFF	TGCAGCGTCAAACCCGGGACTAGCCGTTACAATGAGCAGTTCTTC